One sample yielded the 6 T cell receptor beta chains listed below, sequenced in a study of shared clonotypes between healthy human individuals. The table came from immunoSEQ multiplex PCR; TCRdb's copy has only in-frame clones and leaves some out. The table has 630,000 or so clones, roughly 98% seen once. CD45RO-negative, CCR7-selected cells formed the naive CD8 fraction, which excluded terminally differentiated effector memory CD45RA+ cells. Specimen: naive CD8+ T cells sorted from blood. The receptors were sampled from a man aged 25 to 40 in good health.

J is TRBJ2-3 and V is TRBV6-5, with 7 bases lining up with TRBD2. The CDR3 has 15 residues. Looked up from germline, CDR1 is MNHEY and CDR2 is SVGAGI. The J segment lost 2 bases and the V segment lost 4 bases, leaving 6 bases of the junction unmatched. CDR3: CASSLLAPLTDTQYF. The CDR3 coding sequence is TGTGCCAGCAGTTTACTAGCGCCTCTCACAGATACGCAGTATTTT.

This chain uses TRBV12-5 with TRBJ2-5; D is uncertain. The CDR3 totals 17 residues. V was cut by 3 bases and J by 5 bases, with 22 bases left in between. CDR1 and CDR2 (germline): LGHNT, FRNRAP. The CDR3 sequence: CASGFFQVLSAGETQYF. The DNA of the CDR3 is TGTGCTAGTGGTTTTTTCCAGGTTCTATCAGCCGGGGAGACCCAGTACTTC.

V is TRBV19 and J is TRBJ2-5; 7 bases are a match to TRBD1. The CDR3 covers 15 residues. J lost 5 bases, V lost 4 bases, and 10 bases had no gene match. Per the germline V gene, CDR1 is LNHDA and CDR2 is SQIVND (reference sequence). CDR3 loop: CASSTAYRGRETQYF. The CDR3, as DNA: TGTGCCAGTAGTACGGCCTACAGGGGAAGGGAGACCCAGTACTTC.

The chain couples TRBV7-9 to TRBJ2-3; 9 bases align to TRBD1. Per germline, CDR1 SEHNR and CDR2 FQNEAQ (reference sequence). V was clipped by 5 bases and J by 2 bases; unmatched bases: 5. CDR3 length equals 15 residues. CDR3 sequence: CASSGRTGDTDTQYF. The CDR3 DNA follows: TGTGCCAGCAGCGGCCGGACAGGGGACACAGATACGCAGTATTTT.

The chain recombines TRBV4-1 with TRBJ2-1, with D perhaps TRBD2 (6 bases). V shed 8 bases and J shed 5 bases, with 19 bases lying between them. CDR3 size: 15 residues. CDR1 and CDR2 (germline): MGHRA, YSYEKL. DNA for the CDR3: TGCGCCAGCGACTCAGAGCCGGGACTCAACAATGAGCAGTTCTTC. Its protein is CASDSEPGLNNEQFF.

The J gene is TRBJ1-5, the V gene TRBV28; D is possibly TRBD1 (6 bases). The ends were cut back, 6 bases at V and 2 bases at J, with 20 bases in the middle. The CDR3 sequence is 17 residues long. Germline V gene data show CDR1 as MDHEN and CDR2 as SYDVKM. CDR3 amino acids: CASSPILQGFGNQPQHF. The DNA of the CDR3 is TGTGCCAGCAGCCCCATATTACAGGGATTCGGCAATCAGCCCCAGCATTTT.